Reported below is one T cell receptor (beta chain). Its antigen is undetermined. The sample originates from a study of cytomegalovirus exposure and HLA in healthy donors. Study observations and caveats: In a later analysis, TCR beta V- and J-gene trimming showed a link to a missense DCLRE1C variant. An analysis was carried out at a later point. It showed that HLA-associated TCR beta chains were more clonally expanded than equally common non-associated chains. Sequencing artifact likely explains a cluster of highly shared sequence variants.

The CDR3 runs 14 residues. CDR1 and CDR2 (germline): SNHLY, FYNNEI. With 6 bases removed from V and 1 base from J, the gap between germline ends came to 9 bases. 60 Vbeta and 13 Jbeta primers were used in PCR. Sequencing was performed with immunoSEQ multiplex PCR; in TCRdb, only in-frame clones are kept and a portion is missing. This sample's clone table lists approximately 130,000 clones. The sequence came from a woman aged 55 to 70 in good health and CMV-seronegative. What was sequenced was PBMCs. The chain couples TRBV2 to TRBJ2-2, with a tentative D call TRBD2 (5 bases). CDR3 bases: TGTGCCAGCAGAACGAGGGAGAACACCGGGGAGCTGTTTTTT. The encoded protein is CASRTRENTGELFF.